The source of this T cell receptor beta chain is a study of response to subunit inactivated influenza vaccine. Overall study results and limits: Authors proposed each seasonal influenza vaccination draws in few new T cells.

Each CDR3 protein is one row after TCRdb ran MiXCR on the RT-PCR reads. The sample includes over 750,000 distinct CDR3 sequences, approximately 22% of them seen just once. Looked up from germline, CDR1 is LGHDT and CDR2 is YNNKEL (reference sequence). Deletions cut 4 bases from V and 3 bases from J, with 13 bases between. The CDR3 is 14 residues long. On this clonotype itself: Its target is not known.

The specimen was PBMCs from blood, collected 5 days after vaccination. The chain is built from TRBV3-1 and TRBJ2-7, with a tentative D call TRBD1 (6 bases). The sequence was collected from a man between 50 and 59 years old who received an inactivated influenza vaccine. This chain's CDR3 is CASSLQGQVYEQYF. The CDR3 coding sequence is TGTGCCAGCAGCCTCCAGGGACAAGTCTACGAGCAGTACTTC.